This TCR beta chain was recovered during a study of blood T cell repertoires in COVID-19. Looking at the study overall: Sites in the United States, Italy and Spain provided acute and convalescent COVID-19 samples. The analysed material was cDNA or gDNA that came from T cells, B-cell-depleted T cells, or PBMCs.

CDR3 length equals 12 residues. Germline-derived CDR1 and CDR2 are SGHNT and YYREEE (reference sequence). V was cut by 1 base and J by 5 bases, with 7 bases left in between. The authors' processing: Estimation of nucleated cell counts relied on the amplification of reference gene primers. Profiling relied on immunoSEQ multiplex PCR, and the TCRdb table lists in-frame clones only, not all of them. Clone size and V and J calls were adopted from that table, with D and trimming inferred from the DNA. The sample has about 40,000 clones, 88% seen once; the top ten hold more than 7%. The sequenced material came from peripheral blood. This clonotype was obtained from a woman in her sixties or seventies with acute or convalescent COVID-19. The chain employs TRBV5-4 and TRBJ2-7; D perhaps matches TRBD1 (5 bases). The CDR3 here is CASSLIGDEQYV. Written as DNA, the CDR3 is TGTGCCAGCAGCTTGATAGGGGACGAGCAGTACGTC.